This T cell receptor (beta chain) was sequenced during a study of post-analysis software for immune sequencing data. Overall study findings and caveats: Controls showed lower frequencies than patients for roughly five TRBV segments, and TRBV5-6, TRBV5-1 and TRBV20-1 were among these.

The CDR3 contains 14 residues. Germline V lookup: CDR1 SGHDT, CDR2 YYEEEE. With 5 bases removed from V and 1 base from J, the gap between germline ends came to 9 bases. Details on this clonotype: Its antigen is not known.

Unique molecular identifiers tagged the TCR beta cDNA libraries. MiXCR, applied by TCRdb to the PCR reads, yields one record per CDR3 protein. The sample lists 450,000 to 700,000 distinct CDR3 sequences, about 40% occurring once. Source material: blood. The V call is TRBV5-6, the J call TRBJ2-2; D is uncertain. The receptor's source is a girl aged 5 to 17 with multiple sclerosis. CDR3 bases: TGTGCCAGCAGGAGAATTCGGAACACCGGGGAGCTGTTTTTT. Its protein is CASRRIRNTGELFF.